This TCR delta chain was found in a study of γδ T cells in repeated Plasmodium falciparum infection. Study at large: Four controlled malaria infections with P. falciparum NF54 spanned around 660 days. Study-level findings and limits: In Vdelta2-negative, largely Vdelta1+, gammadelta repertoires, repeated controlled infections appeared to drive clonal selection waves.

Vgamma9/Vdelta2+ and Vdelta2-negative gammadelta T cells were flow-sorted from PBMC for bulk sequencing. Germline CDR1 is GEAIGNYY and CDR2 is EKD. Losses at the gene ends were 0 bases for V and 3 bases for J; bases not matched to a gene: 16. The CDR3 contains 20 residues. TCRdb re-called the multiplex PCR reads using CATT. The sample yields 90,000 to 95,000 delta-chain clones, roughly 0.98% seen once. With regard to this clone: Its target is unknown.

The receptor comes from a pool of human donors (malaria-infected and uninfected, not separated). The genes are TRDV2 and TRDJ1, with TRDD3 matching 12 bases. TCRdb is silent on the J gene; assignment here came from matching the DNA to germline. Sequencing input: gamma-delta T cells from blood. CDR3 nucleotide sequence: TGTGCCTGTGACACCACTCCCGTACTGGGGGATACTAAAAGTGCCGATAAACTCATCTTT. As protein: CACDTTPVLGDTKSADKLIF.